The 21 T cell receptor beta chains in this list originate from one sample, sequenced in a study of vaccination and CD4 T cells after COVID-19. An Oncomine TCR Beta short-read assay was used to sequence the DNA from cultured CD4+ T cells. TCRdb independently ran MiXCR on the PCR reads; one entry per CDR3 protein. Of about 15,000 distinct CDR3 sequences listed, less than 70% are singletons. Treatment given: approximately 11-day PBMC culture with coronavirus spike peptide pools or control peptides (ViraFEST assay). Their specific antigens are unknown. The material sequenced was CD4+ T cells from blood, cultured in vitro. Receptors were obtained from a human donor who had recovered from COVID-19.

This clonotype was detected once. The V call is TRBV6-2 or TRBV6-3, the J call TRBJ2-2; either TRBD1 or TRBD2 may supply D (5 bases each). Trimming pared 1 base from V and 0 bases from J, leaving 12 bases between. Germline CDR1 is MNHEY and CDR2 is SVGEGT. CDR3 length equals 17 residues. CDR3 residues: CASSYLTGPANTGELFF. The CDR3 DNA reads as TGTGCCAGCAGTTACTTAACGGGGCCAGCGAACACCGGGGAGCTGTTTTTT.

This clonotype was found a few times. The chain has TRBV20-1 and TRBJ1-3; TRBD1 matches at 7 bases. V lost 1 base to trimming and J lost 5 bases; unmatched junction nucleotides: 2. Germline-derived CDR1 and CDR2 are DFQATT and SNEGSKA (reference sequence). CDR3 length: 13 amino acids. CDR3 loop: CSARGQGRNTIYF. The CDR3 nucleotides are TGCAGTGCTAGAGGACAGGGAAGAAACACCATATATTTT.

This chain uses TRBV2 with TRBJ1-1, with unresolved D. With 6 bases removed from V and 7 bases from J, the gap between germline ends came to 15 bases. Germline CDR1 reads SNHLY; CDR2 reads FYNNEI. CDR3 length equals 13 residues. The DNA for the CDR3 is TGTGCCAGCAGCAGGTTGGCCGACAATGAAGCTTTCTTT. It yields the protein CASSRLADNEAFF. The whole variable domain, filled in from reference TRBV2 and TRBJ1-1, reads EPEVTQTPSHQVTQMGQEVILRCVPISNHLYFYWYRQILGQKVEFLVSFYNNEISEKSEIFDDQFSVERPDGSNFTLKIRSTKLEDSAMYFCASSRLADNEAFFGQGTRLTVV.

The chain has TRBV10-3 and TRBJ1-5, with a weak D call TRBD1 (6 bases). Germline V gene sequence: CDR1 ENHRY, CDR2 SYGVKD. V shed 2 bases and J shed 4 bases, with 9 bases lying between them. This CDR3 contains 14 residues. The CDR3 sequence: CAISERTANQPQHF. CDR3 nucleotide sequence: TGTGCCATCAGTGAGAGGACAGCTAATCAGCCCCAGCATTTT.

The chain carries TRBV18 and TRBJ2-7; 9 bases align to TRBD1. Per germline, CDR1 KGHSH and CDR2 LQKENI. Trimming at V came to 4 bases and at J to 3 bases, leaving 7 bases not matched to a gene. This CDR3 is built from 15 residues. The CDR3 DNA reads as TGTGCCAGCTCACTTCGCCGGGACAGGGTCTACGAGCAGTACTTC. This codes for CASSLRRDRVYEQYF.

This chain connects TRBV10-3 to TRBJ1-1, with unresolved D. The germline CDR1 and CDR2 sequences are ENHRY and SYGVKD. V was pared by 4 bases and J by 1 base, with 13 bases between. CDR3 length: 15 amino acids. CDR3 region: CAISGKGPTNTEAFF. The DNA of the CDR3 is TGTGCCATCAGTGGGAAGGGTCCCACGAACACTGAAGCTTTCTTT.

The chain joins TRBV27 to TRBJ2-5; 11 bases map to TRBD1. J gave up 5 bases and V 6 bases, and 14 bases lay outside the gene matches. The CDR3 runs to 17 residues. CDR1 is MNHEY, CDR2 SMNVEV, per germline (reference sequence). The CDR3 DNA sequence: TGTGCCAGCAGCAGGACAGGGGGCGCGTTCATGGGGGAGACCCAGTACTTC. Protein: CASSRTGGAFMGETQYF.

There are a few counts of this clonotype. J is TRBJ2-5 and V is TRBV7-2, with no clear D. CDR1 and CDR2 (germline): SGHTA, FQGNSA. This CDR3 is built from 14 residues. Trimming took off 4 bases at V and 1 base at J, with 10 bases between the two ends. The CDR3 DNA follows: TGTGCCAGCAGCTCGGCTGGCATCCAAGAGACCCAGTACTTC. Its translation: CASSSAGIQETQYF.

The V call is TRBV15, the J call TRBJ2-4; a weak D match, TRBD1 (6 bases). Per the germline V gene, CDR1 is LNHNV and CDR2 is YYDKDF (reference sequence). The V and J ends lost 0 bases and 7 bases respectively, with 7 bases between them. There are 13 residues in the CDR3. CDR3 DNA: TGTGCCACCAGCAGAGATACAGGGAACATTCAGTACTTC. This codes for CATSRDTGNIQYF.

V gene TRBV19 combines with J gene TRBJ2-5, with 10 bases lining up with TRBD1. Germline values: CDR1 LNHDA, CDR2 SQIVND (reference sequence). After removal of 4 bases from V and 7 bases from J, the junction contained 6 bases not matched to a gene. CDR3 length: 14 residues. Here the CDR3 reads CASSTTGGLVTQYF. The CDR3 DNA follows: TGTGCCAGTAGTACGACAGGGGGCCTGGTGACCCAGTACTTC. Together with reference TRBV19 and TRBJ2-5, the CDR3 gives the full variable domain: DGGITQSPKYLFRKEGQNVTLSCEQNLNHDAMYWYRQDPGQGLRLIYYSQIVNDFQKGDIAEGYSVSREKKESFPLTVTSAQKNPTAFYLCASSTTGGLVTQYFGPGTRLLVL.

This clonotype was seen a single time. The rearrangement joins TRBV11-1 to TRBJ1-2; TRBD1 agrees at 7 bases. The V gene end was trimmed by 5 bases and the J gene end by 0 bases; junction bases not matched to a gene: 9. CDR1 and CDR2 (germline): SGHAT, FQDESV (reference sequence). The CDR3 runs to 16 residues. For the CDR3, the DNA is TGTGCCAGCAGCGCTCAGGGGGGAATAGCTAACTATGGCTACACCTTC. Its protein product is CASSAQGGIANYGYTF.

The chain employs TRBV30 and TRBJ2-3, with TRBD2 matching 12 bases. The CDR3 loop spans 20 amino acids. The J segment lost 4 bases and the V segment lost 5 bases, leaving 22 bases of the junction unmatched. Germline CDR1 GTSNPN, CDR2 SVGIG (reference sequence). CDR3 nucleotides: TGTGCCTGGGCACGCGTGGAGTTTCCCCCTACTAGCGGGAGGCCAGATACGCAGTATTTT. Its translation is CAWARVEFPPTSGRPDTQYF.

The V gene is TRBV6-1, the J gene TRBJ2-4, with D tentatively TRBD2 (5 bases). CDR1 and CDR2 (germline): MNHNS, SASEGT. CDR3 length: 13 residues. Trimming removed 9 bases at V and 5 bases at J, with 14 bases between. As DNA, the CDR3 is TGTGCCAGTAAGAAGAGGGAGCAAAACATTCAGTACTTC. This gives the protein CASKKREQNIQYF.

The V gene is TRBV12-3 or TRBV12-4, the J gene TRBJ1-2, with unresolved D. With 3 bases removed from V and 2 bases from J, the gap between germline ends came to 7 bases. The CDR3 has 13 residues. CDR3 loop: CASSFGQNYGYTF. As DNA, the CDR3 is TGTGCCAGCAGTTTTGGGCAGAACTATGGCTACACCTTC.

The rearrangement uses TRBV21-1 and TRBJ2-4; TRBD1, the table's D call, lacks a check against the DNA. TRBV21-1 is a pseudogene locus. This CDR3 region has 15 residues. In nucleotides, the CDR3 is TGTGCCAGCAGGGCAGGGAGTCTAGCCAAAAACATTCAGTACTTC. As protein: CASRAGSLAKNIQYF.

This chain uses TRBV18 with TRBJ1-1; D possibly corresponds to TRBD1 (5 bases). V was cut by 5 bases and J by 1 base, with 11 bases left in between. CDR1 is KGHSH, CDR2 LQKENI, per germline. The CDR3 covers 14 residues. CDR3 region: CASSSGRPNTEAFF. CDR3 bases: TGTGCCAGCTCATCGGGACGGCCGAACACTGAAGCTTTCTTT.

The J gene is TRBJ1-1, the V gene TRBV7-3; 7 nucleotides line up with TRBD1. Germline CDR1 is SGHTA and CDR2 is FQGTGA. After removal of 5 bases from V and 0 bases from J, the junction contained 6 bases not matched to a gene. The CDR3 sequence is 15 residues long. The chain's CDR3 is CASSKGASMNTEAFF. The CDR3 nucleotides are TGTGCCAGCAGCAAGGGGGCCAGCATGAACACTGAAGCTTTCTTT.

This clonotype showed up just a few times. The chain carries TRBV20-1 and TRBJ2-1; perhaps TRBD2 as D (6 bases). Germline V gene lookup returns CDR1 DFQATT and CDR2 SNEGSKA (reference sequence). There are 17 residues in the CDR3. V lost 5 bases and J 4 bases, leaving 24 bases between the germline ends. CDR3 loop: CSAPDRLARSGYNEQFF. For the CDR3, the DNA is TGCAGTGCTCCTGATCGGCTAGCGAGAAGTGGGTACAATGAGCAGTTCTTC.

This clonotype was seen only once. V gene TRBV6-2 or TRBV6-3 combines with J gene TRBJ2-2; TRBD2 aligns across 8 bases. There are 14 residues in the CDR3. CDR1 and CDR2 from the germline V gene are MNHEY and SVGEGT. Unmatched junction bases numbered 2, after V lost 4 bases and J lost 4 bases. The CDR3 loop is CASSFGTSTGELFF. CDR3 DNA sequence: TGTGCCAGCAGTTTTGGGACTAGCACCGGGGAGCTGTTTTTT.

The V and J genes are TRBV25-1 and TRBJ1-1; D is undetermined. This CDR3 is 13 amino acids long. CDR1 and CDR2 from the germline V gene are MGHDK and SYGVNS. Trimming shortened V by 7 bases and J by 2 bases, and 11 bases separated the two germline ends. This chain's CDR3 is CASTRSVNTEAFF. CDR3 in DNA: TGTGCCAGCACCAGAAGTGTTAACACTGAAGCTTTCTTT.

The chain recombines TRBV27 with TRBJ2-3; TRBD2 matches at 8 bases. The V and J ends lost 5 bases and 0 bases, in that order; junction bases with no gene match: 4. CDR3 length: 15 residues. Per germline, CDR1 MNHEY and CDR2 SMNVEV (reference sequence). The CDR3 DNA reads as TGTGCCAGCAGTAAGACTAGCGAAAGCACAGATACGCAGTATTTT. Amino acids: CASSKTSESTDTQYF.